The sequence of this T cell receptor beta chain was determined in a study of T cell repertoires in cytomegalovirus infection (dated by TCRdb to the late 2010s). Regarding the study in general: Because public TCR beta signatures pointed to carriage of CMV infection together with the matching HLA type, the HLA type of each donor mattered for the analysis. General findings and caveats noted by the study authors: In the ex vivo response, HLA-C-restricted CMV-specific TCR beta clonotypes were dominant, and in two of eight donors the single most frequent clonotype came from this HLA-C-restricted group. In both this cohort and an independent roughly 330-donor cohort, the cumulative frequency of public TCR beta family members distinguished carriers of CMV infection plus the relevant HLA type.

TCRdb lists the instrument as Illumina HiSeq 1500. TCRdb ran its own pipeline on the public reads, namely fastp trimming at Q25 and MiXCR clone calling, and kept in-frame beta chains. Each record represents a unique CDR3 protein, reported with the most common genes and DNA among its rows. The sample contains some 150,000 distinct CDR3 sequences, around 22% of them found a single time. About 10% of the sample lies in the top ten. This clonotype was seen more than once but under ten times. The antigen it recognizes is unknown. The record has no base qualities; no much larger clone is one base away. The sequenced material came from PBMCs. This receptor was obtained from a human donor in good health (CMV status not recorded). Some clones in this sample may be carry-over from other donors' samples.

The CDR3 sequence is CASRETGSINEQFF. The DNA reads TGTGCCAGCAGAGAGACAGGGAGCATCAATGAGCAGTTCTTC. The chain is made from TRBV7-3 and TRBJ2-1; 7 central bases correspond to TRBD1. The germline V gene specifies SGHTA as CDR1 and FQGTGA as CDR2. Unmatched junction bases come to 8, with V trimmed by 6 bases and J by 6 bases. Measured from the cysteine to the phenylalanine, the CDR3 is 14 residues long. CDR3 DNA only is kept here, 42 bases in frame from base 1.